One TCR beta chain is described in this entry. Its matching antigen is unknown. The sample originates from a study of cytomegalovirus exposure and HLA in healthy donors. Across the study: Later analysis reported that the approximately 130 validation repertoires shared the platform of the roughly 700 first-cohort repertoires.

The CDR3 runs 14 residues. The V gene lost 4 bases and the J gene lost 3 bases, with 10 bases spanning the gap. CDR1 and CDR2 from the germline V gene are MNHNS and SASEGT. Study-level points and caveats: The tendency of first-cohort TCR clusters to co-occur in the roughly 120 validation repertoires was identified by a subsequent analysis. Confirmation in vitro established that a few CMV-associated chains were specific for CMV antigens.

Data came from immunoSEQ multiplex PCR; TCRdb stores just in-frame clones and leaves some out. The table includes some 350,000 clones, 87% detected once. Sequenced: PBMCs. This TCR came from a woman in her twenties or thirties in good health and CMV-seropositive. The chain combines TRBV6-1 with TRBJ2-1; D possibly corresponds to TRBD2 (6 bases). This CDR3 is CASSGDLNYNEQFF. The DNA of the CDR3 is TGTGCCAGCAGTGGGGACTTAAACTACAATGAGCAGTTCTTC.